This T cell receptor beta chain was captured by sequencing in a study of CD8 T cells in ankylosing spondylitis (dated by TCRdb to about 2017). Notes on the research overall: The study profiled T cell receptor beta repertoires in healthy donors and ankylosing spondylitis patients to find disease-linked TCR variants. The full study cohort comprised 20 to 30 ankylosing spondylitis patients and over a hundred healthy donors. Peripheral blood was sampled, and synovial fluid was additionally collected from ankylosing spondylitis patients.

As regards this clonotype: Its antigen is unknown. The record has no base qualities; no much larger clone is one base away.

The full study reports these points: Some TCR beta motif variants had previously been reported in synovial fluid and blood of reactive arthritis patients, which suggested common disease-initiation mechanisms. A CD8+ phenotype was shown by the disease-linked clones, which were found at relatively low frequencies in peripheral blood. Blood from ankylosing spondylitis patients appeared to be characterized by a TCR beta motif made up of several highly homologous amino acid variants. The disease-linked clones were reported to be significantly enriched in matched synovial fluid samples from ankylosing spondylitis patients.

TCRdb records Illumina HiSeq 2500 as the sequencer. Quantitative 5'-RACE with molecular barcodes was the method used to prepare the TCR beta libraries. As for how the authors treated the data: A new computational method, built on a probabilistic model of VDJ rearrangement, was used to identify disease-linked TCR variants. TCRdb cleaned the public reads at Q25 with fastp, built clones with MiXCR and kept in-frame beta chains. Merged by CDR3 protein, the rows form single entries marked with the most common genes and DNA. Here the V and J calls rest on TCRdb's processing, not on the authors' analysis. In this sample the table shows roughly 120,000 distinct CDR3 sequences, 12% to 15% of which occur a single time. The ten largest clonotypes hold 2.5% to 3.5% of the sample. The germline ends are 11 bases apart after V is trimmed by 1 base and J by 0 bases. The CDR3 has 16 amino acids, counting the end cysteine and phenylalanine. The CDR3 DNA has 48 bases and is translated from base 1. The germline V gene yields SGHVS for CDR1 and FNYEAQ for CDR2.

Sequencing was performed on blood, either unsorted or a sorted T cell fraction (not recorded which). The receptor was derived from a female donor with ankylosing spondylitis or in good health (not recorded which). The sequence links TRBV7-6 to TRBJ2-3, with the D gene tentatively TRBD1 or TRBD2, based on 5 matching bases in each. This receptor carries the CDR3 CASSLVGTSSTDTQYF. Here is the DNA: TGTGCCAGCAGCTTAGTTGGGACCTCTAGCACAGATACGCAGTATTTT.